The T cell receptor (beta chain) described here comes from a study of response to subunit inactivated influenza vaccine. Trimming left V 3 bases short and J 5 bases short, with 13 bases between. Germline CDR1 and CDR2: WNHNN and SYGVQD (reference sequence). The CDR3 runs 14 residues. Comments on this clonotype: As yet, its antigen is unknown.

TCRdb reprocessed the RT-PCR reads via MiXCR and lists one record per CDR3 protein. The table has under 200,000 distinct CDR3 sequences, approximately 11% seen once. Broader study findings: Every seasonal influenza vaccination brings in few new T cells, the authors suggested.

The material was CD8+ T cells sorted from PBMCs, obtained around 25 months after vaccination. The receptor comes from a man aged 50-75 years who received an inactivated influenza vaccine. The chain couples TRBV10-1 to TRBJ1-1; tentative D call: TRBD1 (5 bases). The CDR3 reads CASSDWGEGTEAFF. DNA of the CDR3: TGCGCCAGCAGTGATTGGGGTGAGGGGACTGAAGCTTTCTTT.